Listed below are T cell receptor beta chains from one sample, sequenced in a study of T cells in Graves' hyperthyroidism and ophthalmopathy. TCRdb analysed the multiplex PCR reads with MiXCR anew, one entry per CDR3 protein. The repertoire holds 350,000 to 400,000 distinct CDR3 sequences, with 15% as singletons. Sequenced: blood. These receptors came from a woman younger than 45 with Graves' hyperthyroidism. The CDR3 runs from the conserved cysteine through the conserved F or W. Fields, in order: CDR3 length, V gene, D gene, clone size, J gene, CDR3 DNA, CDR3 protein. A D gene is named only where the DNA matches it firmly. Clone size, where shown, is once, few, many, or a class for clones that have expanded.

>16|TRBV6-1|TRBD2|many|TRBJ2-2
TGTGCCAGCAGGGACGTCGGCGGGAGGAACACCGGGGAGCTGTTTTTT
CASRDVGGRNTGELFF
>14|TRBV2|TRBD1|many|TRBJ1-1
TGTGCCAGCCGAGATCAGGGGGCGGACACTGAAGCTTTCTTT
CASRDQGADTEAFF
>15|TRBV20-1|.|.|TRBJ2-7
TGCAGTGCTAGAGATCCGACAGAGTCACCCTACGAGCAGTACTTC
CSARDPTESPYEQYF
>12|TRBV6-4|TRBD1|.|TRBJ2-7
TGTGCCAGCATTCGGGACAGCCTGGAGCAGTACTTC
CASIRDSLEQYF
>14|TRBV10-3|TRBD1|.|TRBJ2-1
TGTGCCAGCTACGCCGGGACAGTAAACAATGAGCAGTTCTTC
CASYAGTVNNEQFF
>12|TRBV20-1|.|once|TRBJ1-2
TGCAGTGCTGTAGCGGACACATATGGCTACACCTTC
CSAVADTYGYTF
>14|TRBV6-1|.|few|TRBJ2-2
TGTGCCAGCAGTTTGGCGGAGGCCACCGGGGAGCTGTTTTTT
CASSLAEATGELFF
>15|TRBV4-1|TRBD2|.|TRBJ2-3
TGCGCCAGCAGCCCGACCAGCGGGAGAGCAGATACGCAGTATTTT
CASSPTSGRADTQYF
>15|TRBV6-5|TRBD1|many|TRBJ1-1
TGTGCCAGCAGTTTGACAGGGAGAATGAACACTGAAGCTTTCTTT
CASSLTGRMNTEAFF
>14|TRBV29-1|TRBD1|many|TRBJ1-5
TGCAGCGTTCAAGGGACAGATAGCAATCAGCCCCAGCATTTT
CSVQGTDSNQPQHF
>17|TRBV5-6|.|few|TRBJ1-2
TGTGCCAGCAGCTTCCTTCGACCGCTACGAGGGGACTATGGCTACACCTTC
CASSFLRPLRGDYGYTF
>15|TRBV24-1|TRBD1|many|TRBJ2-3
TGTGCCACCAGGGATCCGCGCGACAGGGCGGATACGCAGTATTTT
CATRDPRDRADTQYF
>13|TRBV19|.|few|TRBJ2-2
TGTGCCACTGACCCCGGGGGCGGCGGGGAGCTGTTTTTT
CATDPGGGGELFF
>15|TRBV28|TRBD1|few|TRBJ2-7
TGTGCCAGCGTAGATTCGCAGGGGGCGCTGGACGAGCAGTACTTC
CASVDSQGALDEQYF
>14|TRBV20-1|TRBD1|many|TRBJ1-1
TGCAGTGCTACGGGCCGGACAGGTCGCACTGAAGCTTTCTTT
CSATGRTGRTEAFF
>13|TRBV2|.|.|TRBJ1-5
TGTGCCAGCAGTGAACAGGCGGATGGGCCCCAGCATTTT
CASSEQADGPQHF
>13|TRBV29-1|TRBD2|few|TRBJ2-7
TGCAGCGCAGTTAGCGGGAGCTCCTACGAGCAGTACTTC
CSAVSGSSYEQYF
>14|TRBV15|.|.|TRBJ1-1
TGTGCCACCAGCAGAAAAACAGGGATAACTGAAGCTTTCTTT
CATSRKTGITEAFF
>17|TRBV9|.|few|TRBJ1-3
TGTGCCAGCAGCGTAGGGGGGACTAAAATTTCTGGAAACACCATATATTTT
CASSVGGTKISGNTIYF
>15|TRBV20-1|.|many|TRBJ2-6
TGCAGTGCTAGAGATCCATTCTCTGGGGCCAACGTCCTGACTTTC
CSARDPFSGANVLTF
>15|TRBV6-1|TRBD2|many|TRBJ2-7
TGTGCCAGCAGTGAAGGGGCGGGAGGTCATGACGAGCAGTACTTC
CASSEGAGGHDEQYF
>17|TRBV28|.|many|TRBJ2-5
TGTGCCAGCAGCAACCGGCCAGGGTTTGGGACGCAAGAGACCCAGTACTTC
CASSNRPGFGTQETQYF
>20|TRBV24-1|.|.|TRBJ1-5
TGTGCCACCAGTGATTTCTCAAACAGGGATGAGTTTATTAGCAATCAGCCCCAGCATTTT
CATSDFSNRDEFISNQPQHF
>13|TRBV20-1|.|.|TRBJ2-1
TGCAGTGGCGGGCTTAGCTCCTACAATGAGCAGTTCTTC
CSGGLSSYNEQFF
>15|TRBV9|.|many|TRBJ2-7
TGTGCCAGCAGCCCGAACCGGGACTCCTCCTACGAGCAGTACTTC
CASSPNRDSSYEQYF
>16|TRBV28|.|many|TRBJ2-5
TGTGCCAGCAGTTTATCGGGCGGAATATCCCAAGAGACCCAGTACTTC
CASSLSGGISQETQYF
>19|TRBV18|.|many|TRBJ2-1
TGTGCCAGCTCACCAGGTGGAACAGCTAAACTTTTTTCCTACAATGAGCAGTTCTTC
CASSPGGTAKLFSYNEQFF
>16|TRBV19|TRBD2|few|TRBJ2-1
TGTGCCAGTACCTCTGGACTAGCGAGGTCCTACAATGAGCAGTTCTTC
CASTSGLARSYNEQFF
>13|TRBV18|.|many|TRBJ2-7
TGTGCCAGCTCACTTGACCTAGGGTACGAGCAGTACTTC
CASSLDLGYEQYF
>11|TRBV20-1|.|.|TRBJ1-1
TGCAGTGGTACGGTGGGCACTGAAGCTTTCTTT
CSGTVGTEAFF
>22|TRBV18|TRBD1|few|TRBJ2-5
TGTGCCAGCTTTAGGTTGGGTCGAAGGACAGGTGAAGACCGGACTCCCGGAGAGACCCAGTACTTC
CASFRLGRRTGEDRTPGETQYF
>18|TRBV10-3|TRBD2|.|TRBJ2-3
TGTGCCATCAGGACTCTAGCGGGAGGGATGGCTAGCACAGATACGCAGTATTTT
CAIRTLAGGMASTDTQYF
>14|TRBV13|.|many|TRBJ2-2
TGTGCCAGCCTACAACGGGATAACACCGGGGAGCTGTTTTTT
CASLQRDNTGELFF
>13|TRBV20-1|TRBD1|many|TRBJ1-5
TGCAGTGCTCGACAGGGTGGCAATCAGCCCCAGCATTTT
CSARQGGNQPQHF
>14|TRBV3-1|.|few|TRBJ2-1
TGTGCCAGCAAAAGGGAGGCCACCTACAATGAGCAGTCCTTC
CASKREATYNEQSF
>14|TRBV7-2|TRBD2|many|TRBJ2-3
TGTGCCAGCGGAAAAGCGGGAGGACCAGATACGCAGTATTTT
CASGKAGGPDTQYF
>15|TRBV6-2/TRBV6-3|.|many|TRBJ2-2
TGTGCCAGCAGTCCGACCGGGACGAACACCGGGGAGCTGTTTTTT
CASSPTGTNTGELFF
>15|TRBV6-6|TRBD2|.|TRBJ2-2
TGTGCCAGCAGTTACTTAGCGGGAGGTGTCGGGGAGCTGTTTTTT
CASSYLAGGVGELFF
>15|TRBV7-2|TRBD2|.|TRBJ2-7
TGTGCCAGCAGCTTAGTGGCGGGAGGGGACTACGAGCAGTACTTC
CASSLVAGGDYEQYF
>12|TRBV7-8|.|many|TRBJ2-1
TGTGCCAGCAGCTTAGGTAACAATGAGCAGTTCTTC
CASSLGNNEQFF
>15|TRBV7-2|.|many|TRBJ1-4
TGTGCCAGCAGCTCCGGAGGGGCAACGGGCGAAAAACTGTTTTTT
CASSSGGATGEKLFF
>11|TRBV2|TRBD2|once|TRBJ2-1
TGTGCCAGCAGTGAACGCGGGAGTGGGTTCTTC
CASSERGSGFF